This section outlines one T cell receptor (beta chain) sequence together with its context. The CDR3 does not end in the conserved phenylalanine or tryptophan, so this is likely a read error. This specimen belongs to a study of tumor-infiltrating lymphocytes in primary liver carcinoma. This CDR3 region has 13 residues. Looked up from germline, CDR1 is SGHAT and CDR2 is FQNNGV. Researchers generated TCR beta cDNA from approximately 450 ng of total RNA, relying on a constant-region primer. It was through three nested multiplex PCR rounds of slightly modified ARM-PCR that TCR beta libraries arose. A C-beta reverse primer and TRBV1-TRBV30 forward primers served in each of the first two PCR rounds, at 9 to 11 cycles apiece. Each CDR3 protein is one row after TCRdb ran MiXCR on the multiplex PCR reads. The sample lists roughly 120,000 distinct CDR3 sequences, roughly three fifths occurring once. Unsorted bulk tissue of roughly 18-32 mg yielded co-extracted RNA and DNA.

The TCR was taken from a woman in her sixties with primary liver carcinoma and hepatitis B virus infection. The specimen sequenced was liver tumor tissue from sampling region 1. Stated subset: tumor region T1, superior pole. The chain uses TRBV11-2 and TRBJ2-1, with 8 bases aligning to TRBD1. CDR3 loop: CDSSLDRADEQFS. CDR3 DNA sequence: TGTGACAGCAGCTTGGACAGGGCCGATGAGCAGTTCTCC.